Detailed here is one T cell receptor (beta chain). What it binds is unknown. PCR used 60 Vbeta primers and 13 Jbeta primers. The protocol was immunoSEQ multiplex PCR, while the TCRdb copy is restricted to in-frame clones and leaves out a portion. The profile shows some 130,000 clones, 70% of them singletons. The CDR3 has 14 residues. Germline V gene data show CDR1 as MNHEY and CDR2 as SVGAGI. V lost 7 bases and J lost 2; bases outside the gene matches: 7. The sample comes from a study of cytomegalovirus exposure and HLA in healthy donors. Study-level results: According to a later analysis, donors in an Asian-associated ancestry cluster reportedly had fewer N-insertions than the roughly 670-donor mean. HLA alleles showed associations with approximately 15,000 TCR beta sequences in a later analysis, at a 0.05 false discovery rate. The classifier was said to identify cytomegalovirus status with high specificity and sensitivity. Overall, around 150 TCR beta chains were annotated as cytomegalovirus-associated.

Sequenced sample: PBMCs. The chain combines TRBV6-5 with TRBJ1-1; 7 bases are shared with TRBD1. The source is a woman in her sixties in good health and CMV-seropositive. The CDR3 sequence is CASMAGGRNTEAFF. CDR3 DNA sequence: TGTGCCAGCATGGCAGGGGGAAGAAACACTGAAGCTTTCTTT.